The 3 T cell receptor beta chains presented below share a single source sample, sequenced in a study of T cells after yellow fever vaccination. TCRdb re-called the 5' RACE reads with MiXCR, one entry per CDR3 protein. Here the sample spans 25,000 to 30,000 distinct CDR3 sequences, 5% being singletons. This specimen consisted of CD8+ T cells sorted from PBMCs, obtained 10 days after the yellow fever booster vaccination. The receptors derive from a man aged 25-45 years who received the YFV17D yellow fever vaccine.

This clonotype was counted at least ten times. J is TRBJ2-7 and V is TRBV20-1; TRBD1 matches at 8 bases. V lost 6 bases, J lost 0 bases, and 4 bases stayed unmatched. Germline V CDR1 and CDR2: DFQATT, SNEGSKA (reference sequence). CDR3 length: 13 amino acids. CDR3 coding DNA: TGCAGTGCCGAACAGGGGGACTCCTACGAGCAGTACTTC. Its protein product is CSAEQGDSYEQYF.

This clonotype was seen ten or more times. The rearrangement links TRBV7-8 to TRBJ2-1; D is unclear. V lost 5 bases to trimming and J lost 5 bases, with 13 bases between them. The CDR3 is 14 amino acids. From germline, CDR1 is SGHVS and CDR2 FQNEAQ. The chain's CDR3 is CASSAGPFNNEQFF. The DNA of the CDR3 is TGTGCCAGCAGCGCCGGGCCGTTTAACAATGAGCAGTTCTTC.

This clonotype was counted ten times or more. The rearrangement joins TRBV5-1 to TRBJ2-5; D gene uncertain. Per germline, CDR1 SGHRS and CDR2 YFSETQ. V was cut by 1 base and J by 4 bases, with 17 bases left in between. The CDR3 runs to 16 residues. The CDR3 DNA follows: TGCGCCAGCAGCTTGTTCGGTCCGGGTTCGATAGAGACCCAGTACTTC. Its translation is CASSLFGPGSIETQYF.